This entry is about one T cell receptor beta chain. Profiling relied on immunoSEQ multiplex PCR, and the TCRdb table lists in-frame clones only, not all of them. The table has around 250,000 clones, around 87% seen once. Per the germline V gene, CDR1 is MRHNA and CDR2 is SNTAGT. This CDR3 is 13 amino acids long. V was pared by 3 bases and J by 7 bases, with 12 bases between. Those enrolled, adults aged about 18 to 89 years, came from around 24 US areas. These data are taken from a study of blood T cell repertoires in COVID-19. The sample consisted of PBMCs or T cells enriched from blood (not recorded which). The clonotype originates from a woman between 50 and 59 years old who had recovered from COVID-19. The rearrangement joins TRBV6-4 to TRBJ2-5; D not certain. CDR3: CASSETFLATQYF. CDR3 coding DNA: TGTGCCAGCAGTGAGACCTTTTTAGCGACCCAGTACTTC.